The 26 T cell receptor beta chains listed next were all sequenced from one sample in a study of sequential checkpoint blockade in melanoma. Libraries were prepared by immunoSEQ multiplex PCR; TCRdb keeps only in-frame clonotypes and omits some of them. The table has about 12,000 clones, 25% to 35% seen once; the top ten hold around 17%. The treatment was: randomized to nivolumab then ipilimumab (arm A) or the reverse (arm B). Sample: tumor tissue (inferred from file names), taken from a patient given nivolumab and ipilimumab in sequence. These receptors were collected from a human donor with melanoma.

This clone was seen a handful of times. This chain links TRBV6-8 with TRBJ2-5; 10 positions match TRBD1. Per germline, CDR1 MNHGY and CDR2 SAAAGT. The V and J ends lost 7 bases and 5 bases, in that order; junction bases with no gene match: 7. This CDR3 has 14 residues. CDR3 coding DNA: TGTGCCAGCACCATGACAGGGGGCTTGGAGACCCAGTACTTC. It translates to CASTMTGGLETQYF.

Judged by abundance, this clone is medium-sized. The chain uses TRBV6-8 and TRBJ2-3; 9 nucleotides match TRBD2. J was trimmed by 3 bases and V by 0 bases; bases with no gene match: 10. Germline CDR1 MNHGY, CDR2 SAAAGT. This CDR3 region has 18 residues. The CDR3 nucleotides are TGTGCCAGCAGTTACTCGTCCATTGGCGGGAGGGGTACAGATACGCAGTATTTT. Amino acids: CASSYSSIGGRGTDTQYF.

The sample holds a few counts of this clone. The chain employs TRBV6-8 and TRBJ1-5, with a possible D match to TRBD1 (5 bases). The ends were cut back, 5 bases at V and 7 bases at J, with 12 bases in the middle. Germline V gene data show CDR1 as MNHGY and CDR2 as SAAAGT. This CDR3 is built from 13 residues. This CDR3 is CASSLTETQPQHF. The CDR3 DNA follows: TGTGCCAGCAGTCTGACAGAGACCCAGCCCCAGCATTTT.

This clone appeared a few times. The J gene is TRBJ2-1, the V gene TRBV19, with D unresolved. The V end was cut by 8 bases, the J end by 1 base, with 3 bases between. Germline-derived CDR1 and CDR2 are LNHDA and SQIVND (reference sequence). The CDR3 length is 11 residues. CDR3 residues: CASGSYNEQFF. The CDR3 DNA reads TGTGCCAGTGGGTCCTACAATGAGCAGTTCTTC. Supplemented by reference TRBV19 and TRBJ2-1, the full variable domain reads DGGITQSPKYLFRKEGQNVTLSCEQNLNHDAMYWYRQDPGQGLRLIYYSQIVNDFQKGDIAEGYSVSREKKESFPLTVTSAQKNPTAFYLCASGSYNEQFFGPGTRLTVL.

V is TRBV29-1 and J is TRBJ1-5, with D uncertain. Germline values: CDR1 SQVTM, CDR2 ANQGSEA. V lost 4 bases and J 4 bases, leaving 8 bases between the germline ends. CDR3 length: 12 amino acids. The CDR3 DNA follows: TGCAGCGTTGGAGGGAGTAATCAGCCCCAGCATTTT. Protein sequence: CSVGGSNQPQHF.

This clone turned up a few times. V usage is TRBV2 and J usage is TRBJ2-3; 9 bases map to TRBD2. V trimming: 8 bases; J trimming: 4 bases; junction bases outside the gene matches: 7. CDR3 length: 14 residues. Germline V lookup: CDR1 SNHLY, CDR2 FYNNEI. In DNA form, the CDR3 reads TGTGCCAGCCGGGGGACTAGCTCCGCAGATACGCAGTATTTT. Translating it yields CASRGTSSADTQYF.

This chain connects TRBV4-1 to TRBJ2-1; the D gene could be TRBD1 or TRBD2 (5 bases each). CDR1 MGHRA and CDR2 YSYEKL come from the germline V gene. The V end lost 1 base, the J end lost 8 bases, and 15 bases lay between the germline ends. The CDR3 is 15 residues long. The DNA for the CDR3 is TGCGCCAGCAGCCAAGCCGGGACGAGCGTGGATGAGCAGTTCTTC. This translates into CASSQAGTSVDEQFF.

The J gene is TRBJ2-5, the V gene TRBV6-8; the match to TRBD2 covers 12 bases. V was pared by 0 bases and J by 5 bases, with 4 bases of the junction left unmatched. Germline CDR1 reads MNHGY; CDR2 reads SAAAGT. This CDR3 has 16 amino acids. CDR3 protein: CASSYSQGTSGETQYF. CDR3 in DNA: TGTGCCAGCAGTTACTCCCAGGGGACTAGCGGGGAGACCCAGTACTTC.

This clone came up a few times. V and J are TRBV19 and TRBJ1-1, with D perhaps TRBD1 (5 bases). The CDR3 runs to 13 residues. Germline V lookup: CDR1 LNHDA, CDR2 SQIVND (reference sequence). The V end was cut by 1 base, the J end by 6 bases, with 9 bases between. CDR3 coding DNA: TGTGCCAGTAGTATAGCGGCAGGGCCTGAAGCTTTCTTT. Protein sequence: CASSIAAGPEAFF.

The rearrangement uses TRBV9 and TRBJ2-2; no reliable D call. CDR3 length: 14 amino acids. V was cut by 0 bases and J by 7 bases, with 10 bases left in between. Germline V gene data show CDR1 as SGDLS and CDR2 as YYNGEE. The CDR3: CASSVEQINGELFF. CDR3 bases: TGTGCCAGCAGCGTAGAGCAGATAAACGGGGAGCTGTTTTTT.

The V call is TRBV5-1, the J call TRBJ1-1; 7 bases agree with TRBD1. The germline V gene encodes CDR1 SGHRS and CDR2 YFSETQ. The V and J ends lost 1 base and 2 bases, in that order; junction bases with no gene match: 5. The CDR3 extends over 15 amino acids. The CDR3 nucleotides read TGCGCCAGCAGCTTGTCACCAGGGGGAAACACTGAAGCTTTCTTT. The encoded protein is CASSLSPGGNTEAFF.

This clone appeared a few times. The chain combines TRBV29-1 with TRBJ1-1; the match to TRBD1 covers 9 bases. CDR3 size: 12 residues. The junction had 7 bases not matched to a gene; V was cut back by 7 bases and J by 7 bases. The germline V gene has CDR1 SQVTM and CDR2 ANQGSEA. CDR3 protein: CSGLTGGHEAFF. CDR3 sequence (DNA): TGCAGCGGCCTGACAGGGGGACATGAAGCTTTCTTT.

This chain uses TRBV15 with TRBJ2-7, with 7 bases that match TRBD2. The CDR3 length is 17 residues. V was pared by 2 bases and J by 1 base, with 11 bases of the junction left unmatched. In germline, CDR1 is LNHNV, CDR2 YYDKDF (reference sequence). As DNA, the CDR3 is TGTGCCACCAGCAGATGGGGTCGGGGGGAGACGTCCTACGAGCAGTACTTC. Translation: CATSRWGRGETSYEQYF.

This rearrangement joins TRBV19 to TRBJ2-1, with 10 bases aligning to TRBD1. V shed 3 bases, J shed 4 bases, and the junction held 9 bases outside the gene matches. Looked up from germline, CDR1 is LNHDA and CDR2 is SQIVND (reference sequence). The CDR3 sequence is 17 residues long. DNA for the CDR3: TGTGCCAGTAGTATCAGTTTGCCGGACAGGGGGTACAATGAGCAGTTCTTC. As protein: CASSISLPDRGYNEQFF.

This chain uses TRBV15 with TRBJ1-5, with D hard to call. This CDR3 has 14 amino acids. V was cut by 4 bases and J by 5 bases, with 12 bases left in between. CDR1 LNHNV and CDR2 YYDKDF come from the germline V gene (reference sequence). CDR3 residues: CATSTKRGDQPQHF. For the CDR3, the DNA is TGTGCCACCAGCACAAAGCGGGGTGATCAGCCCCAGCATTTT.

The chain uses TRBV5-1 and TRBJ1-2; 8 bases line up with TRBD1. The CDR3 spans 15 residues. CDR1 is SGHRS and CDR2 is YFSETQ in the germline V gene. V gave up 5 bases and J gave up 0 bases; unmatched junction bases: 6. CDR3: CASRTGVNSNYGYTF. CDR3 DNA: TGCGCCAGCAGGACAGGGGTAAATTCTAACTATGGCTACACCTTC.

The rearrangement joins TRBV6-7 to TRBJ1-5; 8 positions match TRBD1. TRBV6-7 is sorted into the ORF group, with uncertain function. The CDR3 length is 16 residues. With V trimmed by 6 bases and J by 2 bases, 9 bases remained unmatched. DNA of the CDR3: TGTGCCAGCAGGGGGCAGGACAGGGCCCGCAATCAGCCCCAGCATTTT. Protein sequence: CASRGQDRARNQPQHF.

This clone was seen ten or more times. The J gene is TRBJ1-4, the V gene TRBV11-3; 8 bases fit TRBD1. The CDR3 is 14 residues long. The germline V gene encodes CDR1 SGHNT and CDR2 YENEEA. V lost 6 bases, J lost 7 bases, and 7 bases stayed unmatched. CDR3 region: CASRSGQGGEKLFF. CDR3 DNA sequence: TGTGCCAGCAGATCCGGACAGGGTGGTGAAAAACTGTTTTTT.

There are a few counts of this clone. The V and J genes are TRBV9 and TRBJ2-3; D ambiguous. CDR1 is SGDLS and CDR2 is YYNGEE in the germline V gene. Between the trimmed V and J ends, which lost 2 bases and 3 bases, there was a span of 13 bases. The CDR3 extends over 15 amino acids. The chain's CDR3 is CASSVSPVGTDTQYF. In DNA form, the CDR3 reads TGTGCCAGCAGCGTCTCCCCTGTTGGGACAGATACGCAGTATTTT.

J is TRBJ2-1 and V is TRBV11-3, with TRBD2 matching 10 bases. V trimming: 4 bases; J trimming: 4 bases; junction bases outside the gene matches: 10. CDR3 length: 17 residues. Germline V lookup: CDR1 SGHNT, CDR2 YENEEA. The DNA for the CDR3 is TGTGCCAGCAGCTCCCCCCCCGGGACTAGCGCTTACAATGAGCAGTTCTTC. Residues: CASSSPPGTSAYNEQFF.

The chain is built from TRBV10-2 and TRBJ2-1; D is unclear. V dropped 4 bases and J dropped 7 bases, with 8 bases sitting between them. CDR3 length: 12 residues. Germline values: CDR1 WSHSY, CDR2 SAAADI. The CDR3 spells CASSGQINEQFF. The CDR3 nucleotides are TGCGCCAGCAGTGGGCAGATAAATGAGCAGTTCTTC.

This clone was picked up many times. For the CDR3, the DNA is TGTGCCAGCAGCTTAAGCGGGGCCTTGGCCACTGAAGCTTTCTTT. Protein sequence: CASSLSGALATEAFF. The chain joins TRBV11-3 to TRBJ1-1; possibly TRBD1 for D (5 bases). Germline V gives CDR1 SGHNT, CDR2 YENEEA. Trimming stripped 2 bases from V and 4 bases from J, with 14 bases between. This CDR3 spans 15 amino acids.

The V gene is TRBV14, the J gene TRBJ2-2, with 9 bases identical to TRBD2. J was trimmed by 7 bases and V by 4 bases; bases with no gene match: 13. The germline V gene has CDR1 SGHDN and CDR2 FVKESK. The CDR3 length is 17 residues. CDR3 nucleotide sequence: TGTGCCAGCAGCCCCTTTCTAGCGGGATCTGGGAGCGGGGAGCTGTTTTTT. It specifies CASSPFLAGSGSGELFF. Together with reference TRBV14 and TRBJ2-2, the CDR3 gives the full variable domain: EAGVTQFPSHSVIEKGQTVTLRCDPISGHDNLYWYRRVMGKEIKFLLHFVKESKQDESGMPNNRFLAERTGGTYSTLKVQPAELEDSGVYFCASSPFLAGSGSGELFFGEGSRLTVL.

In its sample, this clone was seen a few times. V is TRBV19 and J is TRBJ1-1, with TRBD1 matching 10 bases. CDR1 and CDR2 from the germline V gene are LNHDA and SQIVND (reference sequence). Trimming at V came to 5 bases and at J to 6 bases, leaving 9 bases not matched to a gene. This CDR3 contains 15 residues. Here the CDR3 reads CASSVGTGVVAEAFF. CDR3 coding DNA: TGTGCCAGTAGTGTAGGGACAGGGGTAGTGGCTGAAGCTTTCTTT.

The V gene is TRBV19, the J gene TRBJ2-7, with 7 bases matching TRBD1. Trimming took 6 bases from V and 3 from J; bases not matched to a gene: 5. CDR1 is LNHDA and CDR2 is SQIVND in the germline V gene (reference sequence). The CDR3 has 13 amino acids. The CDR3 region is CASSAGQDYEQYF. The CDR3 nucleotides read TGTGCCAGTAGCGCAGGACAGGACTACGAGCAGTACTTC. The variable domain in full, completed from reference TRBV19 and TRBJ2-7, reads DGGITQSPKYLFRKEGQNVTLSCEQNLNHDAMYWYRQDPGQGLRLIYYSQIVNDFQKGDIAEGYSVSREKKESFPLTVTSAQKNPTAFYLCASSAGQDYEQYFGPGTRLTVT.

This clone was recorded a few times. In DNA, the CDR3 is TGTGCCAGCAGCGTAGGAACTTTGTCACACTCCTACGAGCAGTACTTC. Residues: CASSVGTLSHSYEQYF. The rearrangement joins TRBV9 to TRBJ2-7, with D hard to call. From germline, CDR1 is SGDLS and CDR2 YYNGEE. The CDR3 is 16 residues long. The V gene lost 0 bases and the J gene lost 0 bases, with 13 bases spanning the gap.